This entry describes one TCR beta chain. Its binding antigen is unknown. Per-base qualities were not stored, and no clone one base away is much larger. V loses 5 bases of germline sequence and J loses 3 bases, and the interval between the two ends is 8 bases. The CDR3, from cysteine to phenylalanine, totals 12 residues. Just CDR3 DNA is preserved here, 36 bases in frame from base 1. CDR1 and CDR2 were assigned from the germline V gene (reference sequence) as SGHKS and YYEKEE. This entry is derived from a study of early T cells in non-severe SARS-CoV-2 infection (dated by TCRdb to about 2021). At the level of the whole study: Bulk RNA from unsorted whole blood was used for TCR sequencing, so alpha and beta chains could not be paired. What the research found in general, with its limitations: VDJdb matching was skewed toward anti-spike CD8 responses and likely underestimated virus-specific expansions, missing private and CD4 specificities.

The library was produced with 5' RACE. The sequencing machine was a NextSeq 500. To correct for sequencing error and PCR bias, the TCR library protocol tagged individual cDNA molecules with unique molecular identifiers. Both TCR alpha and beta chains were sequenced, and tight co-correlation was observed between alpha and beta sequence abundances in each sample. For the original study's pipeline: Decombinator V4 was used to annotate the V gene, J gene and CDR3 of the TCR sequences. Expanded TCRs were defined as changing significantly between any two time points under a Poisson model with p below 0.0001. TCR abundances were normalised to the total number of TCRs sequenced per sample and expressed as counts per million. TRAV1-2 paired with TRAJ12, TRAJ20 or TRAJ33 defined MAIT TCRs, while TRAV10 paired with TRAJ18 defined iNKT TCRs. A search of VDJdb, accessed on 1 November 2021, was run for TCRs annotated to CMV, EBV and SARS-CoV-2, with TCRs annotated for multiple antigens excluded. The public reads were reanalyzed by TCRdb: fastp trimming at Q25, MiXCR alignment, in-frame beta chains only. Rows with a matching CDR3 protein are joined into one entry that keeps the most common DNA and genes. In this record, the V and J calls reflect TCRdb's handling and not the investigators' own analysis. The sample profile shows approximately 66,000 distinct CDR3 sequences; 9.5% to 15% of them were found once. Jointly, the top ten make up roughly 4.5% of the sample.

Set within a cohort of healthcare workers in London, UK, this nested case-control study involved weekly PCR testing of nasopharyngeal swabs along with blood sampling. Between 23 and 31 March 2020, the week of the UK lockdown, healthcare workers were enrolled and then followed up weekly for as long as 16 weeks. The receptor was isolated from an adult who was a healthcare worker with PCR-confirmed SARS-CoV-2 infection or an uninfected control (not recorded which). The chain joins TRBV5-5 to TRBJ1-2; TRBD1 is possibly the D segment (6 matching bases). Sequenced input: whole blood. The DNA reads as follows: TGTGCCAGCAGGTACAGGGACTATGGCTACACCTTC. Its protein product is CASRYRDYGYTF.